This record covers a single TCR beta chain. This record comes from a study of blood T cell repertoires in COVID-19. Sequenced by immunoSEQ multiplex PCR; TCRdb stores in-frame clones only, minus some. The sample yields under 250,000 clones, over 75% seen once. The CDR3 is 13 amino acids. V was clipped by 7 bases and J by 7 bases; unmatched bases: 9. Germline lookup yields CDR1 MDHEN and CDR2 SYDVKM. The rearrangement joins TRBV28 to TRBJ1-2; TRBD1 matches at 7 bases. This TCR was sampled from a woman aged 40 to 50 who had been exposed to COVID-19. Material: PBMCs or T cells enriched from blood (not recorded which). In DNA form, the CDR3 reads TGTGCCAGCAACAGGGGATCCATCCTTGGCTACACCTTC. Translated, it gives CASNRGSILGYTF.